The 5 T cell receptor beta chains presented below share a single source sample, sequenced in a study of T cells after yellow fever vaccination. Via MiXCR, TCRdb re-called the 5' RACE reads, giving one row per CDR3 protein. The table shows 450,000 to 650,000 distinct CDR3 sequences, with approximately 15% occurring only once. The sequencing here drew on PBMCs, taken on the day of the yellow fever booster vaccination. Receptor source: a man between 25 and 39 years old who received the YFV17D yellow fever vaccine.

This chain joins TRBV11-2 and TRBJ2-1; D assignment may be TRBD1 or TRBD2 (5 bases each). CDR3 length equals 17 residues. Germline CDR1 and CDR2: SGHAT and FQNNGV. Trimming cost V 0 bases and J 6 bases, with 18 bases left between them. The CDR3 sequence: CASSLDQGSWGSNEQFF. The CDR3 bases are TGTGCCAGCAGCTTAGATCAAGGGAGTTGGGGCTCCAATGAGCAGTTCTTC.

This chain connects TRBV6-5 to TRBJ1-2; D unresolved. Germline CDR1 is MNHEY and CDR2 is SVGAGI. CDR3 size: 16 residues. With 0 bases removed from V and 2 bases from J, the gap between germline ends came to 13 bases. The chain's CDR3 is CASSYSQIAANYGYTF. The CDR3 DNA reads TGTGCCAGCAGTTACTCCCAAATTGCGGCGAACTATGGCTACACCTTC.

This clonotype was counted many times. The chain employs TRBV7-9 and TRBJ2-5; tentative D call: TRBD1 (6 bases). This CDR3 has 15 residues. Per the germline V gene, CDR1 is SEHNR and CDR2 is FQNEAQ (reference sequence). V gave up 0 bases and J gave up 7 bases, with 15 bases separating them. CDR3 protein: CASSLAQGPRVTQYF. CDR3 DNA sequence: TGTGCCAGCAGCTTAGCGCAGGGGCCGCGAGTGACCCAGTACTTC.

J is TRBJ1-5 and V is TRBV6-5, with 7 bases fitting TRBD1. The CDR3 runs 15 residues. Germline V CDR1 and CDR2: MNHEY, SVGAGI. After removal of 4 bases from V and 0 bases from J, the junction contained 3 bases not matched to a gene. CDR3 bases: TGTGCCAGCAGTTTCGACAGGGATAGCAATCAGCCCCAGCATTTT. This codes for CASSFDRDSNQPQHF.

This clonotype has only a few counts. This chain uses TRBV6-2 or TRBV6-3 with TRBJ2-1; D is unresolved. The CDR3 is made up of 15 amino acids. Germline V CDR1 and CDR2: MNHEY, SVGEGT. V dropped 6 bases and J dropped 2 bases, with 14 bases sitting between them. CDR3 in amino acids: CASRPDLDPYNEQFF. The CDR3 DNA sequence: TGTGCCAGCAGACCAGATTTAGACCCCTACAATGAGCAGTTCTTC.